The 25 T cell receptor beta chains below all came from one sample that was sequenced in a study of T cells in Graves' hyperthyroidism and ophthalmopathy. RNA transcripts yielded amplified TCR beta CDR3 regions. The primer set for the first-round RT-PCR of the TCR CDR3 was HTBI. TCRdb ran MiXCR on the multiplex PCR reads and lists one entry per CDR3 protein. The sample records around 620,000 distinct CDR3 sequences, 14% being singletons. The sequenced sample consisted of blood. Receptors were obtained from a woman aged 18-29 years with Graves' ophthalmopathy.

This clonotype came up many times. The chain recombines TRBV11-3 with TRBJ2-3; TRBD1 matches at 9 bases. CDR3 length: 18 amino acids. V was clipped by 7 bases and J by 7 bases; unmatched bases: 21. CDR1 is SGHNT and CDR2 is YENEEA in the germline V gene. The CDR3 DNA is TGTGCCAGCACCCGACGTGCTGGTATTAGGGACAGGGAAAATACGCAGTATTTT. It translates to CASTRRAGIRDRENTQYF.

On this clonotype itself: This could be a read error, since a much larger clone is one nucleotide away. The J gene is TRBJ2-4, the V gene TRBV5-1, with D possibly being TRBD1 (6 bases). Trimming took 0 bases from V and 12 from J, leaving 16 bases between them. The CDR3 has 14 amino acids. Germline lookup yields CDR1 SGHRS and CDR2 YFSETQ. CDR3 region: CASSLDRDAPGQYF. CDR3 DNA sequence: TGCGCCAGCAGCTTGGACAGGGACGCCCCGGGTCAGTACTTC.

The V call is TRBV6-1, the J call TRBJ2-1, with a possible D match to TRBD2 (6 bases). V gave up 5 bases and J gave up 8 bases, with 10 bases separating them. There are 12 residues in the CDR3. Germline V gene sequence: CDR1 MNHNS, CDR2 SASEGT. The CDR3 DNA is TGTGCCAGCAGTTTTTCTAGCGATGAGCAGTTCTTC. This encodes CASSFSSDEQFF.

In regard to this clonotype: Its ends do not fully match the called genes, so a read error is possible. Written as DNA, the CDR3 is TGTGCCAACAGTCCTAGCGGGAGGGCCAAAGGCAATGAGCAGTTCTTC. Its protein is CANSPSGRAKGNEQFF. This chain connects TRBV6-1 to TRBJ2-1; 12 bases line up with TRBD2. In germline, CDR1 is MNHNS, CDR2 SASEGT. This CDR3 is built from 16 residues.

The sample holds many counts of this clonotype. The rearrangement links TRBV6-2 or TRBV6-3 to TRBJ1-5; TRBD1 aligns across 8 bases. CDR1 and CDR2 (germline): MNHEY, SVGEGT. J was trimmed by 6 bases and V by 5 bases; bases with no gene match: 21. CDR3 length: 19 residues. The DNA for the CDR3 is TGTGCCAGCAGTGCGGCAATCCTACAGGGGGGCAAAGAGGGTCAGCCCCAGCATTTT. Residues: CASSAAILQGGKEGQPQHF.

The J gene is TRBJ2-7, the V gene TRBV6-1; the D gene is possibly TRBD2 (6 bases). Looked up from germline, CDR1 is MNHNS and CDR2 is SASEGT. CDR3 length: 17 residues. Trimming cost V 8 bases and J 1 base, with 24 bases left between them. Here the CDR3 DNA reads TGTGCCAGCTGGGGGGAACGCGTCGGGGCGCGGTCCTACGAGCAGTACTTC. This gives the protein CASWGERVGARSYEQYF.

This clonotype appeared many times. The chain uses TRBV12-3 or TRBV12-4 and TRBJ2-5; D is ambiguous. The CDR3 has 16 amino acids. The V end was cut by 5 bases, the J end by 2 bases, with 18 bases between. DNA of the CDR3: TGTGCCAGCAGTCTAAATGGACGGACCGGGCAAGAGACCCAGTACTTC. Encoded protein: CASSLNGRTGQETQYF.

The rearrangement links TRBV5-8 to TRBJ1-6; D is ambiguous. CDR1 is SGHTS, CDR2 YDEGEE, per germline. The V end lost 3 bases, the J end lost 3 bases, and 10 bases lay between the germline ends. The CDR3 sequence is 15 residues long. As DNA, the CDR3 is TGTGCCAGCAGCTCCGGCCAGGACTATAATTCACCCCTCCACTTT. Protein: CASSSGQDYNSPLHF. Combining the CDR3 with reference TRBV5-8 and TRBJ1-6 gives the whole variable domain EAGVTQSPTHLIKTRGQQATLRCSPISGHTSVYWYQQALGLGLQFLLWYDEGEERNRGNFPPRFSGRQFPNYSSELNVNALELEDSALYLCASSSGQDYNSPLHFGNGTRLTVT.

V is TRBV19 and J is TRBJ1-3; D gene unclear. The germline V gene encodes CDR1 LNHDA and CDR2 SQIVND (reference sequence). The length of the CDR3 is 13 residues. V dropped 7 bases and J dropped 7 bases, with 14 bases sitting between them. CDR3: CASTIGWSNTIYF. The CDR3 nucleotides read TGTGCCAGTACCATCGGATGGTCGAACACCATATATTTT.

This clonotype has only a few counts. The chain couples TRBV5-5 to TRBJ2-2, with D maybe TRBD2 (7 bases). V was trimmed by 9 bases and J by 4 bases, leaving 19 bases between them. Germline V gives CDR1 SGHKS, CDR2 YYEKEE (reference sequence). There are 15 residues in the CDR3. DNA for the CDR3: TGTGCCACCTCAGCTACGGGGGGCGGCACCGGGGAGCTGTTTTTT. This codes for CATSATGGGTGELFF.

This clonotype was seen repeatedly, ten times or more. The chain uses TRBV6-1 and TRBJ2-1; D not resolved. This CDR3 is built from 14 residues. CDR1 and CDR2 from the germline V gene are MNHNS and SASEGT. V was clipped by 6 bases and J by 7 bases, with 16 bases between them. Here the CDR3 DNA reads TGTGCCAGCAGGCAAGTTTTTAGTGGGAATGAGCAGTTCTTC. Its translation is CASRQVFSGNEQFF.

Remarks on this clonotype: It may be a read error: a sequence one base away is much more abundant. The chain joins TRBV5-1 to TRBJ2-1; the match to TRBD2 covers 10 bases. Per the germline V gene, CDR1 is SGHRS and CDR2 is YFSETQ. The CDR3 contains 16 residues. The CDR3 loop reads CASSSPSGSSYNEQFF. The CDR3, as DNA: TGTGCCAGCAGCTCCCCTAGCGGGAGCTCCTACAATGAGCAGTTCTTC.

In this sample, this clonotype turned up many times. The chain combines TRBV2 with TRBJ2-2; 8 bases align to TRBD2. The V segment lost 7 bases and the J segment 2 bases; nucleotides outside the gene matches: 9. This CDR3 spans 16 amino acids. The germline V gene encodes CDR1 SNHLY and CDR2 FYNNEI. The CDR3, as DNA: TGTGCCAGCATCCCGGGTAGCGGGACCAACACCGGGGAGCTGTTTTTT. Translation: CASIPGSGTNTGELFF.

This clonotype was observed many times. This sequence joins TRBV27 and TRBJ2-1; 8 bases agree with TRBD2. The germline V gene has CDR1 MNHEY and CDR2 SMNVEV (reference sequence). There are 15 residues in the CDR3. The trim removed 4 bases at V and 8 bases at J, leaving 10 bases unmatched. CDR3 amino acids: CASSWGASGWDEQFF. CDR3 nucleotide sequence: TGTGCCAGCAGTTGGGGGGCTAGCGGGTGGGATGAGCAGTTCTTC.

This clonotype was seen at least ten times. The chain links TRBV6-1 to TRBJ2-1; 8 nucleotides match TRBD1. CDR3 length: 16 amino acids. The J segment lost 2 bases and the V segment lost 6 bases, leaving 9 bases of the junction unmatched. Germline V gene data show CDR1 as MNHNS and CDR2 as SASEGT. CDR3 loop: CASRLRTGSTYNEQFF. The CDR3 DNA is TGTGCCAGCAGACTACGGACAGGGTCTACCTACAATGAGCAGTTCTTC.

The chain links TRBV5-6 to TRBJ2-1; 8 bases are shared with TRBD2. J was trimmed by 4 bases and V by 0 bases; bases with no gene match: 3. CDR3 length: 15 amino acids. Germline V gene lookup returns CDR1 SGHDT and CDR2 YYEEEE. This CDR3 reads CASSLVTSAYNEQFF. The CDR3 DNA sequence: TGTGCCAGCAGCTTGGTGACTAGCGCTTACAATGAGCAGTTCTTC. Using reference TRBV5-6 and TRBJ2-1 for the parts outside the CDR3, the full variable domain is DAGVTQSPTHLIKTRGQQVTLRCSPKSGHDTVSWYQQALGQGPQFIFQYYEEEERQRGNFPDRFSGHQFPNYSSELNVNALLLGDSALYLCASSLVTSAYNEQFFGPGTRLTVL.

This clonotype showed up many times. The chain carries TRBV28 and TRBJ1-2; no clear D gene. The CDR3 is 12 amino acids. V was pared by 8 bases and J by 8 bases, with 15 bases between. Per germline, CDR1 MDHEN and CDR2 SYDVKM. The CDR3 DNA is TGTGCCAGCGGCTCAGGTGGGCGGGGCTACACCTTC. Translation: CASGSGGRGYTF.

This clonotype was found a few times. CDR3 sequence reads: CASSGGTSGSGFPTDTQYF. The CDR3 DNA reads as TGTGCCAGCAGTGGGGGGACTAGCGGGAGTGGTTTCCCCACAGATACGCAGTATTTT. The chain couples TRBV6-1 to TRBJ2-3, with TRBD2 identical over 14 bases. The length of the CDR3 is 19 residues. Germline V gene lookup returns CDR1 MNHNS and CDR2 SASEGT. The junction had 11 bases not matched to a gene; V was cut back by 4 bases and J by 2 bases.

This clonotype was seen repeatedly, ten times or more. The chain joins TRBV9 to TRBJ1-1; no definite D call. Germline assignment: CDR1 SGDLS and CDR2 YYNGEE. The CDR3 covers 14 residues. V gave up 0 bases and J gave up 1 base, with 7 bases separating them. CDR3 sequence reads: CASSVDGENTEAFF. The DNA for the CDR3 is TGTGCCAGCAGCGTAGATGGGGAGAACACTGAAGCTTTCTTT.

This clonotype was seen ten or more times. The chain links TRBV2 to TRBJ1-4; D not resolved. In germline, CDR1 is SNHLY, CDR2 FYNNEI. Between the trimmed V and J ends, which lost 8 bases and 8 bases, there was a span of 12 bases. The CDR3 has 12 residues. The CDR3 region is CASGRLREKLFF. The CDR3 nucleotides read TGTGCCAGCGGAAGGTTAAGGGAAAAACTGTTTTTT.

This clonotype was counted only a few times. The chain is built from TRBV4-1 and TRBJ2-5; 7 positions match TRBD1. CDR3 length: 17 amino acids. The V gene's germline CDR1 is MGHRA and CDR2 YSYEKL. V shed 3 bases and J 0 bases; nucleotides not matched to a gene: 10. In DNA form, the CDR3 reads TGCGCCAGCAGCCATCTGGGGACAGCGATGTACCAAGAGACCCAGTACTTC. It is translated as CASSHLGTAMYQETQYF.

Ten or more counts support this clonotype. The V call is TRBV7-2, the J call TRBJ1-5; a possible D gene is TRBD1 (5 bases). Germline CDR1 and CDR2: SGHTA and FQGNSA. There are 13 residues in the CDR3. Trimming stripped 4 bases from V and 6 bases from J, with 10 bases between. The CDR3 sequence: CASSWSGFQPQHF. The DNA of the CDR3 is TGTGCCAGCAGCTGGTCAGGGTTTCAGCCCCAGCATTTT.

In this sample, this clonotype turned up many times. The rearrangement links TRBV4-1 to TRBJ1-5; D perhaps matches TRBD1 (6 bases). The CDR3 extends over 14 amino acids. Germline CDR1 MGHRA, CDR2 YSYEKL. V gave up 1 base and J gave up 3 bases, with 7 bases separating them. This CDR3 reads CASSQGTVNQPQHF. In DNA, the CDR3 is TGCGCCAGCAGCCAAGGGACAGTCAATCAGCCCCAGCATTTT.

This clonotype was seen at least ten times. The chain links TRBV30 to TRBJ1-5, with 8 nucleotides matching TRBD1. V trimming: 8 bases; J trimming: 7 bases; junction bases outside the gene matches: 7. Germline V gene data show CDR1 as GTSNPN and CDR2 as SVGIG (reference sequence). The CDR3 loop spans 12 amino acids. The CDR3 loop reads CAADRADQPQHF. The CDR3 nucleotides are TGTGCCGCGGACAGGGCGGACCAGCCCCAGCATTTT.

This clonotype was seen ten or more times. The V and J genes are TRBV6-2 or TRBV6-3 and TRBJ2-1; 9 bases are a match to TRBD2. Germline-derived CDR1 and CDR2 are MNHEY and SVGEGT. The CDR3 contains 18 residues. The trim removed 0 bases at V and 8 bases at J, leaving 14 bases unmatched. The CDR3 DNA is TGTGCCAGCAGTTACTCGATTCGCGGGAGGGCCCTCACGGATGAGCAGTTCTTC. Protein: CASSYSIRGRALTDEQFF.